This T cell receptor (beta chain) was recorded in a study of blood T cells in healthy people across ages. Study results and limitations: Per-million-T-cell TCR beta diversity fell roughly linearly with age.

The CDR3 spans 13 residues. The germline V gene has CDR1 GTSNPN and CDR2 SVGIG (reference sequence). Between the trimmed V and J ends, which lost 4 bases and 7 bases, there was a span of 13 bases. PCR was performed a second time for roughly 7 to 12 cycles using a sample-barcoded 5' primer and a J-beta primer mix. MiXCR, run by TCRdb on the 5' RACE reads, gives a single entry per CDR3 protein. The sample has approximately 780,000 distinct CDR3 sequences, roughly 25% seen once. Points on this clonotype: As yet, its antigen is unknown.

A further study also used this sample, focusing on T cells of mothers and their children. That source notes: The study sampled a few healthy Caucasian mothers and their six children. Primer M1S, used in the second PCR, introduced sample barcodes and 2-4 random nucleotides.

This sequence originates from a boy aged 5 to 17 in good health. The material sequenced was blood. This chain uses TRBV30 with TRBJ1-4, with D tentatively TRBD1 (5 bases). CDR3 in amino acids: CAWTQRGGEKLFF. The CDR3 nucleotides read TGTGCCTGGACTCAGCGGGGCGGTGAAAAACTGTTTTTT.